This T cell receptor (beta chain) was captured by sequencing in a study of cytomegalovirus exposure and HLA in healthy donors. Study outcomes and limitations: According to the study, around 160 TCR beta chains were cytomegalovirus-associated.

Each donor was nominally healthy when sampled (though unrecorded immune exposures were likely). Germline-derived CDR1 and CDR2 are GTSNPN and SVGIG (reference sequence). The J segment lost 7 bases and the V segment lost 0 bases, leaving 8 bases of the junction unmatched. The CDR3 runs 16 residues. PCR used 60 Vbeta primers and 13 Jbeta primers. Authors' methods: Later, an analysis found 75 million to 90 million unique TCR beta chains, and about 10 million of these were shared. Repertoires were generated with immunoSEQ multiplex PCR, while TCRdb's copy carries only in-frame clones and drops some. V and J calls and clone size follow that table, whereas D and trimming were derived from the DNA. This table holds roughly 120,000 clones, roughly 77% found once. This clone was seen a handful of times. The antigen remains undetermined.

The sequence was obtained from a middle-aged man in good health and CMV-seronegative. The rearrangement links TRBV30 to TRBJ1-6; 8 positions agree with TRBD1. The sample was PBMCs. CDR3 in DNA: TGTGCCTGGAGTGTGACCCCCGGACAGGGCAATTCACCCCTCCACTTT. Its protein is CAWSVTPGQGNSPLHF.